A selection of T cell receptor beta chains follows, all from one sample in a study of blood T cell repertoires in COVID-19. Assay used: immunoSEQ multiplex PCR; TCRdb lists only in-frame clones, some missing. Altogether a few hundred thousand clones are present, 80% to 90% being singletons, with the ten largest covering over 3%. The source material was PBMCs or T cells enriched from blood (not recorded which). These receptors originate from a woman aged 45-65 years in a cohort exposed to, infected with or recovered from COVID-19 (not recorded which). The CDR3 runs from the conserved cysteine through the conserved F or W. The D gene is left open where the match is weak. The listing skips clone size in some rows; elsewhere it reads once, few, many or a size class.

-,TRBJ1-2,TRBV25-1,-,TGTGCCAGCAGTGAATTCGGAGGAGCGGATTTTCACACCTTC,CASSEFGGADFHTF
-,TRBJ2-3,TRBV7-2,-,TGTGCCAGCAGCTTAGTTGCGGGTGGTCGGGGTACGCAGTATTTT,CASSLVAGGRGTQYF
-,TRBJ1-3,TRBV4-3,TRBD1,TGCGCCAGCAGCCAAGATGGGGGTCAGGGGGCTGGAAACACCATATATTTT,CASSQDGGQGAGNTIYF
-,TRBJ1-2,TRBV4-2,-,TGTGCCAGCAGCCGATCGACAGGATTAGCCTATGGCTACACCTTC,CASSRSTGLAYGYTF
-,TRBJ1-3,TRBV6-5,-,TGTGCCAGCAGCGCAGGGTTCGCGCGCACCATATATTTT,CASSAGFARTIYF
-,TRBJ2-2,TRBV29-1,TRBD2,TGCAGCGTTGAAGCTCGGGGGGGCCCCGGGGCCGGGGAGCTGTTTTTT,CSVEARGGPGAGELFF
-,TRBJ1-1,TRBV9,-,TGTGCCAGCAGCGTAGGGACAGTAAACACTGAAGCTTTCTTT,CASSVGTVNTEAFF
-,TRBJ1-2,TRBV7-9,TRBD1,TGTGCCAGCAGCTCTCTAGGGGGCACCTATGGCTACACCTTC,CASSSLGGTYGYTF
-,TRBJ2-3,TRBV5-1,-,TGCGCCAGCAGCTTGGTAGCCAGCACAGATACGCAGTATTTT,CASSLVASTDTQYF
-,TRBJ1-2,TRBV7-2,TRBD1,TGTGCCAGCACCCTGGGGGACAGGGTTGGCTACACCTTC,CASTLGDRVGYTF
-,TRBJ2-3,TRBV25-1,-,TGTGCCAGCAGTGAATGGGGAGGGGGGGCAGATACGCAGTATTTT,CASSEWGGGADTQYF
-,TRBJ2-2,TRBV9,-,TGTGCCAGCAGCGTAGATCCGAGCACCGGGGAGCTGTTTTTT,CASSVDPSTGELFF
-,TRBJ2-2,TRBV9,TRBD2,TGTGCCAGCAGCGTAGTGAGCGGGGGGGCCGGGGAGCTGTTTTTT,CASSVVSGGAGELFF
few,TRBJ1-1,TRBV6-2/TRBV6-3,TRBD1,TGTGCCAGCAGATACGGACAGGACCCTACCCGGAACACTGAAGCTTTCTTT,CASRYGQDPTRNTEAFF
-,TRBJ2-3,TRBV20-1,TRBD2,TGCAGTGCTAGTAGGTCTAGCGGGGGGGCTTGGACGCAGTATTTT,CSASRSSGGAWTQYF
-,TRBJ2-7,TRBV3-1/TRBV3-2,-,TGTGCCAGCAGCTACAAGATCAGGGGATGGCAGTACTTC,CASSYKIRGWQYF
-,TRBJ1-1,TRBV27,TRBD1,TGTGCCAGCAGTCCGCTTGCAGGACAGGGGAACACTGAAGCTTTCTTT,CASSPLAGQGNTEAFF
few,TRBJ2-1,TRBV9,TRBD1,TGTGCCAGCAGCCGCGCCGGGACAGGGGTGGCCAATGAGCAGTTCTTC,CASSRAGTGVANEQFF
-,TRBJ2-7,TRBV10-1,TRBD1,TGCGCCACCCTACATCCGGGACAGGGTTTCTACGAGCAGTACTTC,CATLHPGQGFYEQYF
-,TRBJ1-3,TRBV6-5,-,TGTGCCAGCAGGGGGAGGGGCTCTGGAAACACCATATATTTT,CASRGRGSGNTIYF
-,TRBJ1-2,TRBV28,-,TGTGCCAGCAGTTCTATTTCAAGGGGTTATGGCTACACCTTC,CASSSISRGYGYTF
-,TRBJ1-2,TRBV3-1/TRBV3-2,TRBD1,TGTGCCAGCAGCCTGGACAGGGAAGATGGCTACACCTTC,CASSLDREDGYTF
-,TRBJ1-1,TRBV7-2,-,TGTGCCAGCAGCTTAGCCCTAAAGACAGGGAACACTGAAGCTTTCTTT,CASSLALKTGNTEAFF